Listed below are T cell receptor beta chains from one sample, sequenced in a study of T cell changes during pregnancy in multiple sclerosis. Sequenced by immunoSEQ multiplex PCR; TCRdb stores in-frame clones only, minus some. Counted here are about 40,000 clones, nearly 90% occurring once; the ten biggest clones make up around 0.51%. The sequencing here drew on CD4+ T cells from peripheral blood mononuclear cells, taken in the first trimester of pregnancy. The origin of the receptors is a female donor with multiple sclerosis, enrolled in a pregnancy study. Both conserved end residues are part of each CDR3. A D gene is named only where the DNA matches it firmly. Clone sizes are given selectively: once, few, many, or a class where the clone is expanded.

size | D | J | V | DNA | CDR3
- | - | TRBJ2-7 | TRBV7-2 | TGTGCCAGCAGCTTAGATTACAGGGCCTACGAGCAGTACTTC | CASSLDYRAYEQYF
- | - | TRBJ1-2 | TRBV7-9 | TGTGCCAGCAGCAAACAGGGTCTGGCTAACTATGGCTACACCTTC | CASSKQGLANYGYTF
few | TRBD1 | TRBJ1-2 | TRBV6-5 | TGTGCCAGCGCGGGGGGACAGTCCGGCTATGGCTACACCTTC | CASAGGQSGYGYTF
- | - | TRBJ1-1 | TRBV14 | TGTGCCAGCAGCCAAGGAGGGTTTGAGGCCACTGAAGCTTTCTTT | CASSQGGFEATEAFF
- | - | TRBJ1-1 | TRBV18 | TGTGCCAGCTCCCCTTCCGGACACGTCGCCCCGGAAGCTTTCTTT | CASSPSGHVAPEAFF
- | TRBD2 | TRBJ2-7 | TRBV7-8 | TGTGCCAGCAGCTTTAGCGGGGAATACGAGCAGTACTTC | CASSFSGEYEQYF
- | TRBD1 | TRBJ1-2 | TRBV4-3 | TGCGCCAGCAGCCGTTCTTTGGGAAGACAGGGGGCAAACTATGGCTACACCTTC | CASSRSLGRQGANYGYTF
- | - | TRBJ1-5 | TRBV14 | TGTGCCAGCAGCCAAGAGACTTCAGGGGTCAATCAGCCCCAGCATTTT | CASSQETSGVNQPQHF
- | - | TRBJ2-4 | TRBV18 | TGTGCCAGCTCACCACGAAAGAAAGGGGGCTTATTTTCTAGCGTGGATAGCATTCAGTACTTC | CASSPRKKGGLFSSVDSIQYF
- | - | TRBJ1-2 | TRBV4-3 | TGCGCCAGCAGCCAAGATTACGGAGGCCTCGATGGCTACACCTTC | CASSQDYGGLDGYTF
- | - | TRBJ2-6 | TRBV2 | TGTGCCAGCAAACTGAGGACAGCTAACTCTGGGGCCAACGTCCTGACTTTC | CASKLRTANSGANVLTF
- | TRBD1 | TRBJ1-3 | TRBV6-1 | TGTGCCAGCAGTGAAGGACAGGGGGGAAACACCATATATTTT | CASSEGQGGNTIYF
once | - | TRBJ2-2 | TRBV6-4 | TGTGCCAGCAGTTCGGAGGCAGAGACCGGGGAGCTGTTTTTT | CASSSEAETGELFF
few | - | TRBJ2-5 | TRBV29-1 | TGCAGCGTTACAGGGTTGGAGACCCAGTACTTC | CSVTGLETQYF
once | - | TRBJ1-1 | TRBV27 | TGTGCCAGCAAGTATCCAGGCCCTAACACTGAAGCTTTCTTT | CASKYPGPNTEAFF
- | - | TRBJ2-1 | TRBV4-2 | TGTGCCAGCAGCCAACCTGGGGGGTCCTACAATGAGCAGTTCTTC | CASSQPGGSYNEQFF
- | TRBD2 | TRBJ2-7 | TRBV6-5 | TGTGCCAGCAGTTATCGGGGGGGGAGCGAGCAGTACTTC | CASSYRGGSEQYF
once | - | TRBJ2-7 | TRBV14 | TGTGCCAGCAGCCTTACCTCTTACAGGAGCTCCTACGAGCAGTACTTC | CASSLTSYRSSYEQYF
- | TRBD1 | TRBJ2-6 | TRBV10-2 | TGCGCCAGCAGTCCCAAAACCTCCAGGGGGTCTGGGGCCAACGTCCTGACTTTC | CASSPKTSRGSGANVLTF
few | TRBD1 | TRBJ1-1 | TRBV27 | TGTGCCAGCAGGGATCCGGGACAGTCACCTGAAGCTTTCTTT | CASRDPGQSPEAFF
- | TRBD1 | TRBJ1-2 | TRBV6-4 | TGTGCCAGCAGTGACGGTCAGGGGGAAGTCTATGGCTACACCTTC | CASSDGQGEVYGYTF
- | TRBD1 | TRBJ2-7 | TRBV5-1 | TGCGCCAGCAGCTTGAGGGGGACAGATTCCTACGAGCAGTACTTC | CASSLRGTDSYEQYF
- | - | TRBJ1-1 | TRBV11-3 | TGTGCCAGCAGCTTATCGAGCTTACGGAACACTGAAGCTTTCTTT | CASSLSSLRNTEAFF
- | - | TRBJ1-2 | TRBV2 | TGTGCCAGCAGTGAAGCGACAGGCTCAGGGGGCTACACCTTC | CASSEATGSGGYTF